A few counts support the clone carrying this T cell receptor beta chain. Its antigen remains unknown. There are 15 residues in the CDR3. V was cut by 2 bases and J by 2 bases, with 10 bases left in between. TCRbeta library preparation incorporated unique molecular identifiers. TCRdb used MiXCR to reprocess the PCR reads, holding one entry per CDR3 protein. The sample includes about 900,000 distinct CDR3 sequences, around 30% of them seen just once. The sample comes from a study of T-cell reconstitution after alpha-beta-depleted transplantation in children. Findings of the study overall: By one year post-transplant, T-cell counts and diversity largely arose from T cells that were newly produced. For some patients, TCRbeta diversity was high at day 60 because of recipient T cells and thymic progenitors that survived.

The sequencing used PBMCs, mostly from graft donor cells, collected 360 days after TCRalphabeta/CD19-depleted stem cell transplant. The source of this sequence is a boy under three years old who had a stem cell transplant for SCID, so the T cells may come from the graft donor. V usage is TRBV12-3 or TRBV12-4 and J usage is TRBJ1-5; D remains unclear. The CDR3 nucleotides are TGTGCCAGCAGTTTAAGGGAAGAGGGCAATCAGCCCCAGCATTTT. Encoded protein: CASSLREEGNQPQHF.